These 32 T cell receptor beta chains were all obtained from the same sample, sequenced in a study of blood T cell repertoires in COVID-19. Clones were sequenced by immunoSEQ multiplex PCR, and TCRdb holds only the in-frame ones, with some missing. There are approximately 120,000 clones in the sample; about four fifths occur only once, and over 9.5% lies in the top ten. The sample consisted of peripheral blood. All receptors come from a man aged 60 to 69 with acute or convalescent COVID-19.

In DNA form, the CDR3 reads TGTGCCAGCTCAACCCGGGAAAGCAATCAGCCCCAGCATTTT. Its protein product is CASSTRESNQPQHF. The chain uses TRBV18 and TRBJ1-5; D is unclear. With 5 bases removed from V and 1 base from J, the gap between germline ends came to 9 bases. Germline loops: CDR1 KGHSH, CDR2 LQKENI. This CDR3 is built from 14 residues.

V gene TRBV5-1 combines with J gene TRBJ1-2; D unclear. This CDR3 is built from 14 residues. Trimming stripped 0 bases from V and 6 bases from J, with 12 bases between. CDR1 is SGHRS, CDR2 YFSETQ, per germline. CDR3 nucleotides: TGCGCCAGCAGCTTGGATTTGGGGAGTGATGGCTACACCTTC. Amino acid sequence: CASSLDLGSDGYTF. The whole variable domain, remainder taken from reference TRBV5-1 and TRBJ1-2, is KAGVTQTPRYLIKTRGQQVTLSCSPISGHRSVSWYQQTPGQGLQFLFEYFSETQRNKGNFPGRFSGRQFSNSRSEMNVSTLELGDSALYLCASSLDLGSDGYTFGSGTRLTVV.

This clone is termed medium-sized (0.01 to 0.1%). In nucleotides, the CDR3 is TGTGCCTGGAGTGTAGGGGGTGGTGAGCAGTTCTTC. Encoded protein: CAWSVGGGEQFF. The chain has TRBV30 and TRBJ2-1; a possible D gene is TRBD1 (6 bases). This CDR3 contains 12 residues. The ends were cut back, 0 bases at V and 9 bases at J, with 9 bases in the middle. The germline V gene has CDR1 GTSNPN and CDR2 SVGIG (reference sequence).

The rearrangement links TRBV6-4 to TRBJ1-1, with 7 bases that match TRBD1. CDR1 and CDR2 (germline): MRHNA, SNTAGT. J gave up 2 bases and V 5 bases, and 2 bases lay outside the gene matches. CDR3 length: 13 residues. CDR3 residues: CASSRQGNTEAFF. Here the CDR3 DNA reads TGTGCCAGCAGTAGACAGGGTAACACTGAAGCTTTCTTT.

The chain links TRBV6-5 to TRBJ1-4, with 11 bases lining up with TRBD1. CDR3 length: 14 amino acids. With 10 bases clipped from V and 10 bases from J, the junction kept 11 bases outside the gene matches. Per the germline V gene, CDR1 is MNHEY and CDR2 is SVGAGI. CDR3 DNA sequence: TGTGCCATCCAGTCCCGGGACAGGGGGACAAAACTGTTTTTT. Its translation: CAIQSRDRGTKLFF.

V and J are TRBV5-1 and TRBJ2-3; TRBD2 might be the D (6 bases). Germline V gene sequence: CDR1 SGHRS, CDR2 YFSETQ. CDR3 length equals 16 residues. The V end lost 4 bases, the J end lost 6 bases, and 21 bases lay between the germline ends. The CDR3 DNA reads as TGCGCCAGCAGCCGTAAATCGGCGGGACGGGAGGATACGCAGTATTTT. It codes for CASSRKSAGREDTQYF.

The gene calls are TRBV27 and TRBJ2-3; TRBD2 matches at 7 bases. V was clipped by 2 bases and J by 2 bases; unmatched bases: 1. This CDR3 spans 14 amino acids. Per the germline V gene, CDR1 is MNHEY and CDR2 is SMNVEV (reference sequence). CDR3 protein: CASSLGGDTDTQYF. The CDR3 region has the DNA TGTGCCAGCAGTTTAGGGGGGGACACAGATACGCAGTATTTT.

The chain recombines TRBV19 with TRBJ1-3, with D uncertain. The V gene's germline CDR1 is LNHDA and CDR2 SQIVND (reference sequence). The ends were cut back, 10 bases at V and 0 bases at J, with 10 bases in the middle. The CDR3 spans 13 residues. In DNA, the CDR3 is TGTGCCACCTCTGCGAGCTCTGGAAACACCATATATTTT. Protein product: CATSASSGNTIYF.

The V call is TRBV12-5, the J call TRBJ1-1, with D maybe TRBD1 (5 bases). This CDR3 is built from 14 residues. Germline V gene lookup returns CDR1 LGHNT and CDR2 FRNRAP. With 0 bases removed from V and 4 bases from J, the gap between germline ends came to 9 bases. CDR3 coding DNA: TGTGCTAGTGGTTTGGTGGGGGGAGTCACTGAAGCTTTCTTT. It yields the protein CASGLVGGVTEAFF.

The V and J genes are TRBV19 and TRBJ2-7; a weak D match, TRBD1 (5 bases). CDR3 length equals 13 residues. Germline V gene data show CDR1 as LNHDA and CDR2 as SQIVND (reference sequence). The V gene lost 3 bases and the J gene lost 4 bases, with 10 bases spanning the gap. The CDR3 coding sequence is TGTGCCAGTAGTATCGACAGATATTACGAGCAGTACTTC. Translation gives CASSIDRYYEQYF.

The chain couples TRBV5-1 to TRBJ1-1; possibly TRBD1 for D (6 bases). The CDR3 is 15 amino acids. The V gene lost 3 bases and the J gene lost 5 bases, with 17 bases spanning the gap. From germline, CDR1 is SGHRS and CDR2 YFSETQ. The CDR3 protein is CASSSQGTPRTEAFF. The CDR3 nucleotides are TGCGCCAGCAGCTCACAGGGTACCCCAAGAACTGAAGCTTTCTTT.

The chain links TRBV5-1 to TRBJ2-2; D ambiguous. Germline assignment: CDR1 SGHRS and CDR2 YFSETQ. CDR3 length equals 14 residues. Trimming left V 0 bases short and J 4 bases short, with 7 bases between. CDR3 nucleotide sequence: TGCGCCAGCAGCTTGGGTGTCGGCACCGGGGAGCTGTTTTTT. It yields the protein CASSLGVGTGELFF.

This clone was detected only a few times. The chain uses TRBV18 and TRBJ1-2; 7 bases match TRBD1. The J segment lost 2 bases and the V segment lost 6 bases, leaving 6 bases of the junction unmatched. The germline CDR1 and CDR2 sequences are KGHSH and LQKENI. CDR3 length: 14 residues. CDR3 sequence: CASSPGRGNYGYTF. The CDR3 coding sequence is TGTGCCAGCTCGCCGGGCAGGGGGAACTATGGCTACACCTTC.

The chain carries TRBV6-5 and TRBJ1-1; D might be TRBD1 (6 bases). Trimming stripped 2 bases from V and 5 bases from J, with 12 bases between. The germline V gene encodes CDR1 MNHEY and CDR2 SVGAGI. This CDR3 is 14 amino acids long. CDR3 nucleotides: TGTGCCAGCAGTTACCAGAGGGGGGGAACTGAAGCTTTCTTT. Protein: CASSYQRGGTEAFF.

This CDR3 is CATSDLWPGNNSPLHF. The CDR3 nucleotides read TGTGCCACCAGTGATTTGTGGCCAGGGAATAATTCACCCCTCCACTTT. The chain carries TRBV24-1 and TRBJ1-6, with a possible D match to TRBD1 (5 bases). This CDR3 has 16 residues. The V gene lost 0 bases and the J gene lost 5 bases, with 10 bases spanning the gap. From germline, CDR1 is KGHDR and CDR2 SFDVKD.

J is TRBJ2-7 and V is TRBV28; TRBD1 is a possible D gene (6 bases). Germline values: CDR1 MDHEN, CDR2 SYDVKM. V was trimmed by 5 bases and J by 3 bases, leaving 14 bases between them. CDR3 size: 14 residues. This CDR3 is CASSPPTGYYEQYF. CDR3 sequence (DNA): TGTGCCAGCAGTCCCCCGACAGGTTACTACGAGCAGTACTTC.

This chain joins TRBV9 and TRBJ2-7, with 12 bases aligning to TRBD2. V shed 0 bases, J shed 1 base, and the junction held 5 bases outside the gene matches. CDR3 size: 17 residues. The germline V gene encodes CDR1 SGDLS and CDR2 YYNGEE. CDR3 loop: CASSVEGGTSGSYEQYF. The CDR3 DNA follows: TGTGCCAGCAGCGTAGAAGGGGGGACTAGCGGGTCCTACGAGCAGTACTTC.

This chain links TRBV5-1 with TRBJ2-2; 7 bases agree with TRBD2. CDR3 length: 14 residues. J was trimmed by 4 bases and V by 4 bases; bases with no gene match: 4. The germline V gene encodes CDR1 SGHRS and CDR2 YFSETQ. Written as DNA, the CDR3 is TGCGCCAGCAGCCCGGGCGGGGGCACCGGGGAGCTGTTTTTT. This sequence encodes CASSPGGGTGELFF.

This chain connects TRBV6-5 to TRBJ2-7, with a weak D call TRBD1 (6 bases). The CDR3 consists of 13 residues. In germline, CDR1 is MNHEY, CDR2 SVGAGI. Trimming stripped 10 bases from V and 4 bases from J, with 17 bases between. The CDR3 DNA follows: TGTGCCACCACAGACAGGATGAGATACGAGCAGTACTTC. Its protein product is CATTDRMRYEQYF.

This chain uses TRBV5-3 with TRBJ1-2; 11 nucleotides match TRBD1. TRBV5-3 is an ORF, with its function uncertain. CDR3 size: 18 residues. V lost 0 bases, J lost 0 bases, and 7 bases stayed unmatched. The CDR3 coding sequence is TGTGCCAGAAGCTTGGCCGGGACAGGGGGGATCCCTAACTATGGCTACACCTTC. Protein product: CARSLAGTGGIPNYGYTF.

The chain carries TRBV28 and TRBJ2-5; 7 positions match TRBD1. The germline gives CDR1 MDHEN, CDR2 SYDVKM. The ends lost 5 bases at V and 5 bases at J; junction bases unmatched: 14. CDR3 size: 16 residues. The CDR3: CASSLGQAGTRETQYF. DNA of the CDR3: TGTGCCAGCAGTCTCGGACAGGCAGGGACCCGGGAGACCCAGTACTTC.

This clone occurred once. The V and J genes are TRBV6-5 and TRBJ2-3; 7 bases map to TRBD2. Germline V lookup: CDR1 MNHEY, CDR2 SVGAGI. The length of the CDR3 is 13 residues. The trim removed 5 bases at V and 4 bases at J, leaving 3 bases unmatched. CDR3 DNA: TGTGCCAGCAGTCCGGCGGGGGCAGATACGCAGTATTTT. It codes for CASSPAGADTQYF.

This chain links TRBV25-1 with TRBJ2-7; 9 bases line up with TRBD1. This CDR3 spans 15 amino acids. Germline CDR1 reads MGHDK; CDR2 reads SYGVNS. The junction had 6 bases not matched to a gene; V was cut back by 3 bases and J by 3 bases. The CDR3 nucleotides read TGTGCCAGCAGTGATAAGGGACAGGGACGCTACGAGCAGTACTTC. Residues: CASSDKGQGRYEQYF.

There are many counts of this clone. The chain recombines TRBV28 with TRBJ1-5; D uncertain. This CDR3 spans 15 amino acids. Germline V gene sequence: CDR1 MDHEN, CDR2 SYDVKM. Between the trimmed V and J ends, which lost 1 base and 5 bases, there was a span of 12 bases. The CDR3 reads CASSLFATFHQPQHF. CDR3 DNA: TGTGCCAGCAGTTTATTCGCCACATTCCATCAGCCCCAGCATTTT.

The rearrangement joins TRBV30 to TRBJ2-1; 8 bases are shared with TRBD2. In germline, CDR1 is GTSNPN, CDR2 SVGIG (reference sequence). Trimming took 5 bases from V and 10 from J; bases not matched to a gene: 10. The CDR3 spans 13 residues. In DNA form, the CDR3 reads TGTGCCTGGGTTAGGGGACTAGGTAACGAGCAGTTCTTC. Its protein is CAWVRGLGNEQFF.

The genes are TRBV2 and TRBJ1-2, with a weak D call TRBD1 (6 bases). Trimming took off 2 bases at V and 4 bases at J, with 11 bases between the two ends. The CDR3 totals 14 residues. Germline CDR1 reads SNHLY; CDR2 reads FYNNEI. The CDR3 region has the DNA TGTGCCAGCAGTGAATATCAGGGGATCTATGGCTACACCTTC. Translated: CASSEYQGIYGYTF.

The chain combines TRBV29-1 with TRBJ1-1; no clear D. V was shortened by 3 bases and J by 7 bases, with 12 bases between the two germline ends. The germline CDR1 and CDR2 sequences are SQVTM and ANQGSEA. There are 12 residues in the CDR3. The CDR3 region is CSVERSRVEAFF. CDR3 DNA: TGCAGCGTTGAGCGGTCGAGGGTTGAAGCTTTCTTT.

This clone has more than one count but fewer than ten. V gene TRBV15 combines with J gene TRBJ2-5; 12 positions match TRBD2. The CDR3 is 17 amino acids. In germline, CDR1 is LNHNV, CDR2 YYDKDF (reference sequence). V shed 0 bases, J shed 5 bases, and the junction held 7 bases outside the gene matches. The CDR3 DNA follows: TGTGCCACCAGCAGAGAGGGGCTAGCGGGAGGGGCGGAGACCCAGTACTTC. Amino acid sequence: CATSREGLAGGAETQYF.

The DNA for the CDR3 is TGTGCCAGCAGCCTCCTAGGGACAGTCGCTTTCTTT. Translated: CASSLLGTVAFF. V usage is TRBV11-2 and J usage is TRBJ1-1, with TRBD1 matching 7 bases. The length of the CDR3 is 12 residues. Trimming at V came to 5 bases and at J to 11 bases, leaving 8 bases not matched to a gene. Germline V lookup: CDR1 SGHAT, CDR2 FQNNGV.

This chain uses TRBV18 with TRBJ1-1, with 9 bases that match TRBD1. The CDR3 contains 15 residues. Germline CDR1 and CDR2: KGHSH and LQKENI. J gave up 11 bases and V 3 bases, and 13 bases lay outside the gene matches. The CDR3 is CASSPGQGSPGGAFF. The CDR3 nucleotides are TGTGCCAGCTCACCTGGACAGGGGTCCCCCGGGGGCGCTTTCTTT.

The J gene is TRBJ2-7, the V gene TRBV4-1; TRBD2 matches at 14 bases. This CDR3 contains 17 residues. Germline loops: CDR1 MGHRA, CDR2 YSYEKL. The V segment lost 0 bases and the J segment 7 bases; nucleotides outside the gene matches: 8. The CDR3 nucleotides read TGCGCCAGCAGCCAAGACGGGGCTGGGACTAGCGGGGGTGAGCAGTACTTC. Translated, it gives CASSQDGAGTSGGEQYF.

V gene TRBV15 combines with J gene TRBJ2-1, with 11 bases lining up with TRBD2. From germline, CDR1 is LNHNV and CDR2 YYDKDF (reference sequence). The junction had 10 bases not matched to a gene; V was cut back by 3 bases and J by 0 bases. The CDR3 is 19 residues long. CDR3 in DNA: TGTGCCACCAGCAGCGACCCACTAGCGGGAGTAGGCTCCTACAATGAGCAGTTCTTC. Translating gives CATSSDPLAGVGSYNEQFF.